Listed here are 3 T cell receptor beta chains from one sample, sequenced in a study of blood T cell repertoires in COVID-19. Assay: immunoSEQ multiplex PCR; the TCRdb copy retains only in-frame clones and omits some. The sample includes roughly 290,000 clones, around 90% seen only once; the top ten take about 6%. The sequenced sample was PBMCs or T cells enriched from blood (not recorded which). Receptors were obtained from a woman aged 40 to 55 who had recovered from COVID-19.

This clone was counted a few times. The genes are TRBV19 and TRBJ1-2; D is ambiguous. The CDR3 covers 17 residues. The germline V gene encodes CDR1 LNHDA and CDR2 SQIVND (reference sequence). V was trimmed by 3 bases and J by 4 bases, leaving 21 bases between them. The CDR3 DNA follows: TGTGCCAGTAGTATGGCCCTCGAGATGGGAGGCCGCTATGGCTACACCTTC. Its protein is CASSMALEMGGRYGYTF.

This clone appeared once. This chain joins TRBV4-1 and TRBJ1-5; 8 bases are a match to TRBD1. J gave up 6 bases and V 6 bases, and 10 bases lay outside the gene matches. The germline gives CDR1 MGHRA, CDR2 YSYEKL. This CDR3 has 15 residues. The CDR3, as DNA: TGCGCCAGCAGGATGACAGGGGACTCGATTCAGCCCCAGCATTTT. It codes for CASRMTGDSIQPQHF.

The chain couples TRBV4-3 to TRBJ2-3; 11 positions match TRBD2. V lost 5 bases and J lost 4; bases outside the gene matches: 8. CDR1 LGHNA and CDR2 YSLEER come from the germline V gene. The CDR3 covers 16 residues. As DNA, the CDR3 is TGCGCCAGCAGCACCGGGACTAGCGGCATTTCAGATACGCAGTATTTT. Amino acid sequence: CASSTGTSGISDTQYF.